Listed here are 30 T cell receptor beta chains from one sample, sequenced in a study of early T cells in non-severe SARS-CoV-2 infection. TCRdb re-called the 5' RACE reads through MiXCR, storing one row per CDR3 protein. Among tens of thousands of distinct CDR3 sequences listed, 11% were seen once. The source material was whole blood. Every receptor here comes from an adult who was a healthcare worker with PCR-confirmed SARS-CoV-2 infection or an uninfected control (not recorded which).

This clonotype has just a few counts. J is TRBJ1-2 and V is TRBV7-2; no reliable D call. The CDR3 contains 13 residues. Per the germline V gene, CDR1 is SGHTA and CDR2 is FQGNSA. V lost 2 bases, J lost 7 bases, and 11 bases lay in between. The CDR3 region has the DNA TGTGCCAGCAGCTTAAGTTTTAGTGTTGGCTACACCTTC. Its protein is CASSLSFSVGYTF.

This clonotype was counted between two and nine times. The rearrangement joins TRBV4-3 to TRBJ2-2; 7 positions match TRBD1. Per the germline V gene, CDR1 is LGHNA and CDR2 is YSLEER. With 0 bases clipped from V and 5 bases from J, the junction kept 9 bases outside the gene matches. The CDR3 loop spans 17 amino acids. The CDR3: CASSQEYSGGRTGELFF. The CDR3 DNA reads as TGCGCCAGCAGCCAAGAATACTCAGGGGGAAGGACCGGGGAGCTGTTTTTT.

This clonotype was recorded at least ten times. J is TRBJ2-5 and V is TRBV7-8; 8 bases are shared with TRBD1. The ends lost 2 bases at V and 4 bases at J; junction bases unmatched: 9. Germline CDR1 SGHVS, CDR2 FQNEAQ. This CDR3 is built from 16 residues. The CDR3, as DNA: TGTGCCAGCAGCTTAATTGAGGGCAGGGGGCTAGAGACCCAGTACTTC. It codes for CASSLIEGRGLETQYF.

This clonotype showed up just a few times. CDR3 sequence: CASSPTSGLIDEQYF. As DNA, the CDR3 is TGTGCCAGCAGCCCGACCTCAGGACTAATCGACGAGCAGTACTTC. The rearrangement links TRBV7-8 to TRBJ2-7; D may be TRBD2 (6 bases). Germline values: CDR1 SGHVS, CDR2 FQNEAQ. Trimming left V 5 bases short and J 5 bases short, with 19 bases between. There are 15 residues in the CDR3.

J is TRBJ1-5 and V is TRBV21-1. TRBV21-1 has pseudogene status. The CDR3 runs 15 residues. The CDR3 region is CARGQTWGSNQPQHF. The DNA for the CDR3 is TGTGCCAGGGGCCAAACGTGGGGAAGCAATCAGCCCCAGCATTTT.

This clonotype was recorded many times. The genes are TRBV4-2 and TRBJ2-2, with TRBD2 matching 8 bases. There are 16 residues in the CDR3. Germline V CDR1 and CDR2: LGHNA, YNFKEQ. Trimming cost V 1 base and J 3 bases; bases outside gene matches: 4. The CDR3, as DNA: TGTGCCAGCAGCCAAGGCGAGGGACTAGACACCGGGGAGCTGTTTTTT. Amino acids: CASSQGEGLDTGELFF.

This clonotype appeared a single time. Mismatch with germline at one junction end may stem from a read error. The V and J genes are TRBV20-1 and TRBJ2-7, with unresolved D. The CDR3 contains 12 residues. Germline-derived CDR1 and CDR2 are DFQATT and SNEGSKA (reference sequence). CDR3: CSARTIPGPTPF. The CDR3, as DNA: TGCAGTGCTCGCACGATCCCGGGCCCCACGCCCTTC.

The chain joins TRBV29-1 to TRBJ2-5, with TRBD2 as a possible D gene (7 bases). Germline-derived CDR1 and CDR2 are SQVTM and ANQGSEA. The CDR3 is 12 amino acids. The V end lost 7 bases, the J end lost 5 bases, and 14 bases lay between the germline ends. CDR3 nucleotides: TGCAGCGCGGAGGGGGGGAGTGAGACCCAGTACTTC. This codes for CSAEGGSETQYF.

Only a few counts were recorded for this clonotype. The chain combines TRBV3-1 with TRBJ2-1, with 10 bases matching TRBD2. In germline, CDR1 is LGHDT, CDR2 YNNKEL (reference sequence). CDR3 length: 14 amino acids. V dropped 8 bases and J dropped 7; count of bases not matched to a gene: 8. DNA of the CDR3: TGTGCCAGCGAACTTAGCGGGAGGTGGAATGAGCAGTTCTTC. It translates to CASELSGRWNEQFF.

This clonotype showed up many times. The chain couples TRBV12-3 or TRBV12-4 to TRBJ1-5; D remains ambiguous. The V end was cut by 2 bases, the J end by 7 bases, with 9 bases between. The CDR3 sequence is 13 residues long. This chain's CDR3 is CASSLLEAQPQHF. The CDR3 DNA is TGTGCCAGCAGTTTATTGGAGGCCCAGCCCCAGCATTTT.

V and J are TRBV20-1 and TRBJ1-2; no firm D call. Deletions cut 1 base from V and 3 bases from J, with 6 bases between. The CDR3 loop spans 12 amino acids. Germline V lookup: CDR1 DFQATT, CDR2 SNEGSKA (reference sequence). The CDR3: CSARGEDYGYTF. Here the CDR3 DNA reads TGCAGTGCTAGAGGGGAGGACTATGGCTACACCTTC.

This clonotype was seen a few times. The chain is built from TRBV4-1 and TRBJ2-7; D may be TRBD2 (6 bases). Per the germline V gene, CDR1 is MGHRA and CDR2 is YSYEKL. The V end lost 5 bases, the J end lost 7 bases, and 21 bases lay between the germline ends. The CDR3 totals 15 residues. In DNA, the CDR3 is TGCGCCAGCAGCACCGCCGGGAGACGGATTGGGGAGCAGTACTTC. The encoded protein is CASSTAGRRIGEQYF.

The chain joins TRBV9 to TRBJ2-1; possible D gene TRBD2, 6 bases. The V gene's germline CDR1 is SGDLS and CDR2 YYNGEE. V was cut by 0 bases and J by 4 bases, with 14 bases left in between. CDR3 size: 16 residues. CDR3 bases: TGTGCCAGCAGCGTAGGGAGGACTATCGGTTACAATGAGCAGTTCTTC. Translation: CASSVGRTIGYNEQFF.

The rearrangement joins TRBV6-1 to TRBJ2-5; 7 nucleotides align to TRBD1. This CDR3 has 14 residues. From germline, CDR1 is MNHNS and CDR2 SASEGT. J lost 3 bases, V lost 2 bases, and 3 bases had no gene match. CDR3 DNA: TGTGCCAGCAGTGAAAGGGGGCAAGAAGAGACCCAGTACTTC. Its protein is CASSERGQEETQYF.

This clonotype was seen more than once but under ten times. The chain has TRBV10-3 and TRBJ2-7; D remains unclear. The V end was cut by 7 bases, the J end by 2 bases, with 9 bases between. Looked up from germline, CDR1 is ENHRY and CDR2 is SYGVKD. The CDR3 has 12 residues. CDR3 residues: CAITTGPYEQYF. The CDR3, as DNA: TGTGCCATCACCACCGGGCCCTACGAGCAGTACTTC.

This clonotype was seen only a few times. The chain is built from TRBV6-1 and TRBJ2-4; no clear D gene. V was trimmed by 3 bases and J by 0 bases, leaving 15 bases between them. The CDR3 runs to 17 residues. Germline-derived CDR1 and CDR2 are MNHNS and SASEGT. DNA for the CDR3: TGTGCCAGCAGTGAGTGGATCGGACCACTAGCCAAAAACATTCAGTACTTC. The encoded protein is CASSEWIGPLAKNIQYF.

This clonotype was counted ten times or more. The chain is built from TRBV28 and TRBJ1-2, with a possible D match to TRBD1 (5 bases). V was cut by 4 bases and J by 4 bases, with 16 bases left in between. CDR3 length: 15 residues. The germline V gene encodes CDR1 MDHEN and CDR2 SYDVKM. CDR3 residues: CASSSPPTGGYGYTF. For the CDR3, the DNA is TGTGCCAGCAGTTCCCCCCCGACGGGGGGCTATGGCTACACCTTC.

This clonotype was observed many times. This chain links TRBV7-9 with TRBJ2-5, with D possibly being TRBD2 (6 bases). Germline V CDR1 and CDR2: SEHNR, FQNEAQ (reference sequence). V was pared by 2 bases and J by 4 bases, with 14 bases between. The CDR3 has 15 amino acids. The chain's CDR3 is CASSLKDSGRETQYF. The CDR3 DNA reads TGTGCCAGCAGCTTAAAGGATAGCGGCAGAGAGACCCAGTACTTC.

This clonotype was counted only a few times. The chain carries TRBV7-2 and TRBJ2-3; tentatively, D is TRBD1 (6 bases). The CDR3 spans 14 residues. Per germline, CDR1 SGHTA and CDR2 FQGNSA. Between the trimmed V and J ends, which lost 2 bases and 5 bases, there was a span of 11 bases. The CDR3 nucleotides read TGTGCCAGCAGCTTACTCAGGGGAAAAGATACGCAGTATTTT. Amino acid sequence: CASSLLRGKDTQYF.

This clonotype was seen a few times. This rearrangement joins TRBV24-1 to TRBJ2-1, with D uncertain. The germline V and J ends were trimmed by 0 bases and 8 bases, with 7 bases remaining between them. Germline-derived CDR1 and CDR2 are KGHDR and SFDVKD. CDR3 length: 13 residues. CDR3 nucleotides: TGTGCCACCAGTGATTTGCCAGGCGATGAGCAGTTCTTC. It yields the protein CATSDLPGDEQFF.

The CDR3 DNA follows: TGTGCCAGAGAAGAACAGGGCAACACTGAAGCTTTCTTT. Translation: CAREEQGNTEAFF. This chain links TRBV2 with TRBJ1-1; D may be TRBD1 (6 bases). V lost 9 bases, J lost 2 bases, and 13 bases lay in between. Germline V gene sequence: CDR1 SNHLY, CDR2 FYNNEI. This CDR3 is built from 13 residues.

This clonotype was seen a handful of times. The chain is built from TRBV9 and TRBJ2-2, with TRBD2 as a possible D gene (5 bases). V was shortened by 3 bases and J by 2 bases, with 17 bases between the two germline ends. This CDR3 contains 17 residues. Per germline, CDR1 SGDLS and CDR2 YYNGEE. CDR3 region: CASSARERGPNTGELFF. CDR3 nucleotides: TGTGCCAGCAGCGCTCGGGAAAGAGGCCCAAACACCGGGGAGCTGTTTTTT.

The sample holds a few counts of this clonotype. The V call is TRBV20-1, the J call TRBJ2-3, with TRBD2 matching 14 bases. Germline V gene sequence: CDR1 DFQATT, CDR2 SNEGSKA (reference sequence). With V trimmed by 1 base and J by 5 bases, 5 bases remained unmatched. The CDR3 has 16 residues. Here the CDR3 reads CSARAGLAGVGDTQYF. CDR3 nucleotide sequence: TGCAGTGCTAGAGCGGGACTAGCGGGAGTAGGAGATACGCAGTATTTT.

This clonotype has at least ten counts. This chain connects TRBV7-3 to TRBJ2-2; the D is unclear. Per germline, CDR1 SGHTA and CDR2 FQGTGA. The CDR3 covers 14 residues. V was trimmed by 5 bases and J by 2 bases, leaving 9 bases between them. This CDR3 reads CASSPRSNTGELFF. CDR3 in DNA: TGTGCCAGCAGCCCTAGGTCTAACACCGGGGAGCTGTTTTTT. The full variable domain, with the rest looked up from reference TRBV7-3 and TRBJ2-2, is GAGVSQTPSNKVTEKGKYVELRCDPISGHTALYWYRQSLGQGPEFLIYFQGTGAADDSGLPNDRFFAVRPEGSVSTLKIQRTERGDSAVYLCASSPRSNTGELFFGEGSRLTVL.

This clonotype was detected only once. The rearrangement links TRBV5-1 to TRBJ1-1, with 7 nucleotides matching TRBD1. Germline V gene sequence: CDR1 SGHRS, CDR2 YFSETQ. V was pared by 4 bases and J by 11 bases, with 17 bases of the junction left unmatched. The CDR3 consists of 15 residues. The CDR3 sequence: CASSKETGATLNAFF. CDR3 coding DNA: TGCGCCAGCAGCAAAGAAACAGGGGCTACCCTTAATGCTTTCTTT.

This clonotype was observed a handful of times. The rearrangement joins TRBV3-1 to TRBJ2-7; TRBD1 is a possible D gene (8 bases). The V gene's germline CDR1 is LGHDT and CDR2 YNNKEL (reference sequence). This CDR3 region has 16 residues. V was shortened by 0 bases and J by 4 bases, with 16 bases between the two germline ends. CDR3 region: CASSQDYTGGGYEQYF. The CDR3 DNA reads TGTGCCAGCAGCCAAGACTATACAGGGGGAGGGTACGAGCAGTACTTC.

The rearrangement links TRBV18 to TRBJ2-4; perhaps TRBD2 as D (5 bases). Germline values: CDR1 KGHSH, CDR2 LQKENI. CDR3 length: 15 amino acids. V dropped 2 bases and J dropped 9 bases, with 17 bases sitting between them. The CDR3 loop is CASSPSIRTEGIQYF. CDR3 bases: TGTGCCAGCTCACCATCTATCAGGACTGAAGGCATTCAGTACTTC.

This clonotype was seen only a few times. The CDR3 DNA reads TGTGCCAGTAGTCCCACGGGAACCCCCTCTGGGGCCAACGTCCTGACTTTC. This codes for CASSPTGTPSGANVLTF. The V call is TRBV19, the J call TRBJ2-6, with a possible D match to TRBD2 (5 bases). This CDR3 contains 17 residues. The germline CDR1 and CDR2 sequences are LNHDA and SQIVND (reference sequence). V was shortened by 5 bases and J by 0 bases, with 14 bases between the two germline ends.

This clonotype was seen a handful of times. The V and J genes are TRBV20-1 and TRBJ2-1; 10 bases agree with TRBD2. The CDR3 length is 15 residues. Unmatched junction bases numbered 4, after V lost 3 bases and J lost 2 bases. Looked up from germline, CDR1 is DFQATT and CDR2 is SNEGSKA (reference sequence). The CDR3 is CSASRAGGAYNEQFF. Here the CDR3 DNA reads TGCAGTGCTAGTCGAGCGGGAGGGGCCTACAATGAGCAGTTCTTC.

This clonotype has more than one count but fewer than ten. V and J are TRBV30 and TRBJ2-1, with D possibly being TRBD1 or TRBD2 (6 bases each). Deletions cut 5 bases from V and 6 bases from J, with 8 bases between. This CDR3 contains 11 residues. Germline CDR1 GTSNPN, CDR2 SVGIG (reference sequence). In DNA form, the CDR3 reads TGTGCCTGGGGAGGGGGCAATGAGCAGTTCTTC. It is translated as CAWGGGNEQFF.